Sequencing of this T cell receptor beta chain was carried out in a study of T cell responses to AZD1222 COVID-19 vaccine. The germline V gene encodes CDR1 MDHEN and CDR2 SYDVKM. This CDR3 is built from 13 residues. Trimming pared 11 bases from V and 4 bases from J, leaving 17 bases between. Study findings and constraints: The peak T cell response came first, and repertoires were sampled only after it. Females made up more of the donors, who were largely white British, and clonal diversity may have come out too low.

This clone turned up a few times. The target antigen is unknown. TCRdb's copy holds only in-frame clones and misses some; the assay was immunoSEQ multiplex PCR. Among about 130,000 clones listed, approximately 89% were seen once. The specimen comprised peripheral blood, sampled on day 0 of AZD1222 vaccination. This sequence joins TRBV28 and TRBJ1-2; the D is unclear. This TCR derives from an adult in good health. The CDR3 bases are TGTGCCGGGAGAGACGGAACTAGCTATGGCTACACCTTC. Residues: CAGRDGTSYGYTF.